This T cell receptor beta chain derives from a study of vaccination and CD4 T cells after COVID-19 (dated by TCRdb to between 2022 and 2023). Regarding the study in general: Convalescent patients had a positive SARS-CoV-2 result on nasal swab PCR, and of these patients, under ten had mild disease and one had severe disease. Post-COVID blood samples were collected from convalescent patients a median of around 100 days after diagnosis, with a range of about 30 to 170 days. The cultures were stimulated with overlapping spike peptide pools from SARS-CoV-2 and from the common cold coronaviruses HCoV-NL63, HCoV-OC43 and HCoV-229E. Six males and four females were included in the convalescent cohort, with two Hispanic individuals, seven Caucasians, two Asians and one multiracial person represented. The spike-specific CD4+ TCR repertoire was compared before and after mRNA vaccination in under 11 COVID-19 convalescent patients and a handful of infection-naive healthy vaccine recipients. Post-vaccine blood samples were obtained a median of approximately 74 days after the second vaccine dose, with a range of roughly 14 to 241 days. Participants received two doses of either the Pfizer-BioNTech BNT162b2 vaccine (n=8) or the Moderna mRNA-1273 vaccine (n=2). In control cultures, a CEFX viral epitope pool was used as positive control, an HIV-1 Nef peptide pool was used as negative control, or no peptide was added.

Reading the label with the study, this specimen's treatment or condition is: approximately 9-day PBMC culture with coronavirus spike peptide pools or control peptides (ViraFEST assay). To expand antigen-specific T cells with peptide pools and then pick out the expanded clonotypes through TCR sequencing, the study relied on the ViraFEST assay. Positive SARS-CoV-2 PCR tests in the convalescent patients dated from March to December 2020, before Alpha, Beta and Delta variants emerged in the United States. Each well held 2.2 million or so PBMCs cultured in IMDM containing roughly 5% human AB serum and approximately 9.6 IU/ml IL-2, with roughly 9.2 ug/ml peptide pools added. Half of the culture medium was replaced with fresh IL-2-containing medium on days 3 and 7. Once the cells had been in culture for about 10 days, the EasySep CD4+ T cell isolation kit was used to isolate CD4+ T cells by negative selection. PBMCs were separated from whole blood using Ficoll-Paque Plus gradient centrifugation and then either used fresh or cryopreserved at -140C. Triplicate wells were generally used for each culture condition.

Remarks on this clonotype: The antigen this receptor binds is unknown. Base-call qualities are not available, and no considerably larger clone is one nucleotide away.

Broader findings and caveats from the paper: Nearly all vaccine-specific clones in convalescent patients (304 of 307) were mono-reactive for SARS-CoV-2 spike rather than cross-reactive with common cold coronaviruses. An increase in the median number of SARS-CoV-2-reactive clonotypes from approximately 21 after infection to a few dozen after vaccination was observed, but the change was not found to be significant. In convalescent patients, a median roughly 85% of post-vaccine SARS-CoV-2-reactive clones were detected only after vaccination, and vaccine-specific priming was suggested by this finding. Relatively few convalescent patients were included in the study, and early timepoints after natural infection were not analyzed.

The library relied on PCR. DNA from cultured CD4+ T cells underwent TCR sequencing with the Oncomine TCR Beta short-read assay at the Johns Hopkins FTIC core. The QIAamp micro DNA kit was used to extract genomic DNA from the cultured CD4+ T cells. The Oncomine TCR Beta libraries from cultured CD4+ T cells were pooled using unique dual indexes and then sequenced on an Illumina iSeq 100. The authors processed their data as follows. Non-productive sequences were removed, and CDR3s that did not start with C, did not end with F or W, or were shorter than 7 amino acids were discarded. The MANAFEST web application was used to identify antigen-specific clonotypes by comparing peptide-stimulated wells against reference wells and other culture wells. An FDR below 0.05, an odds ratio above 5, and a productive frequency above 0.1% in at least two of three replicate wells were required for clones to be considered positive. Cross-reactive clonotypes were defined as significantly expanded in both SARS-CoV-2 spike wells and at least one common cold coronavirus spike condition. Similarity between CDR3 sequences was evaluated in R version 3.6.1 using Levenshtein distances (stringdist) and unrooted phylogenetic trees (ape). In TCRdb, the public reads were trimmed at Q25 with fastp and aligned with MiXCR, with productive beta chains retained. Here each entry gathers all rows of one CDR3 protein and keeps the most common genes and DNA. The V and J calls were determined by TCRdb, not by the authors. The sample table records over 10,000 distinct CDR3 sequences; around 45% of these occur just once. Around 24% of the sample is in the top ten clones.

The CDR3 starts with the cysteine, ends with the phenylalanine, and has 16 residues. Solely the CDR3 DNA is kept, with 48 bases framed from the first base. V loses 2 bases at its end and J loses 4 bases; junction bases beyond the gene matches: 10. The germline V gene gives CDR1 as MNHNS and CDR2 as SASEGT. The chain is encoded by TRBV6-1 joined to TRBJ1-2; 7 bases in the middle match TRBD1. The TCR sequence derives from a human donor with COVID-19. Sequenced here: cultured CD4+ T cells from blood, sampled after SARS-CoV-2 vaccination. At the DNA level, the sequence is TGTGCCAGCAGTGAAACCTCGGGGGACAGCTTCTATGGCTACACCTTC. This is translated as CASSETSGDSFYGYTF.